This TCR beta chain is from a study of T cell responses to AZD1222 COVID-19 vaccine. This clone came up a few times. Its antigen is still unknown. Overall study results and limits: Vaccine-associated CD4 TCRs ranged over spike, dominating at 160-218 and 743-854. Most donors were white British and more were female, and clonal diversity was possibly underestimated. Nearly half of spike-specific TCRs reportedly target unmutated variant regions. Spike-specific TCR breadth and depth were elevated following two AZD1222 doses.

The data were produced by immunoSEQ multiplex PCR, yet TCRdb's version contains in-frame clones alone and is incomplete. The sample records about 83,000 clones, 75% to 95% being singletons. Trimming pared 4 bases from V and 3 bases from J, leaving 8 bases between. Germline assignment: CDR1 SGHKS and CDR2 YYEKEE (reference sequence). The CDR3 runs to 12 residues. V is TRBV5-5 and J is TRBJ2-7, with unresolved D. The sequences come from peripheral blood, collected 28 days after the second AZD1222 dose. The sequence came from an adult who received the AZD1222 COVID-19 vaccine. The CDR3 protein is CASSLDLYEQYF. The CDR3 DNA sequence: TGTGCCAGCAGCCTTGACCTCTACGAGCAGTACTTC.